This TCR beta chain was sequenced during a study of blood T cell repertoires in COVID-19. Study in general: The origin of the acute and convalescent COVID-19 samples was the United States, Italy and Spain. From T cells, B-cell-depleted T cells, or PBMCs came the material, which was cDNA or gDNA.

Original analysis: It was from reference gene primer amplification that nucleated cell counts were estimated. Libraries were prepared by immunoSEQ multiplex PCR; TCRdb keeps only in-frame clonotypes and omits some of them. Clone size and V and J calls were adopted from that table, with D and trimming inferred from the DNA. The sample has some 76,000 clones, roughly 80% seen once. The CDR3 runs to 14 residues. Germline CDR1 LNHNV, CDR2 YYDKDF (reference sequence). V shed 3 bases and J 4 bases; nucleotides not matched to a gene: 4. The clonotype was recovered from a human donor in a cohort sampled during active COVID-19. The specimen was peripheral blood. The V gene is TRBV15, the J gene TRBJ1-2; 8 nucleotides align to TRBD1. CDR3 in DNA: TGTGCCACCAGCAGTGACAGGGGTCTCTATGGCTACACCTTC. This sequence encodes CATSSDRGLYGYTF.